Described below is a single T cell receptor beta chain sequence and its context. Its antigen is still unknown. Base quality data are lacking; no much larger clone is found one base away. This specimen includes other DNA sequences encoding the same CDR3. The sample comes from a study of shared clonotypes between healthy human individuals (TCRdb year 2020). About the investigation overall: Three men and two women, aged 18 to 49 years, made up the cohort. For each donor, CD4 naive and CD4 memory were each run on three plates, CD8 naive on two plates, and CD8 memory on one plate. Blood TCR repertoires of roughly five healthy adults were deeply sequenced to estimate repertoire size and the extent of clonotype sharing between individuals. To increase sequencing depth and limit assay-specific biases, different laboratories used diverse techniques to prepare libraries and sequence TCR repertoires. Leukapheresis yielded between about 0.94 and 8.9 billion PBMCs per donor. Study-level results and caveats: Sampling was restricted to blood, and TCR repertoires in tissues likely differ from the TCR repertoires found in blood. Pairwise subsampling indicated that sequencing depth was expected to affect the degree of clonotype sharing among donors. The genetic and exposure-history diversity represented was limited by the small number of donors. About 4.5% of naive CD4, roughly 3.6% of naive CD8, approximately 2.2% of memory CD4, and more than 0.35% of memory CD8 clonotypes were shared across several donors. Larger estimated clonotype richness was generally found for naive subsets than for memory subsets. Compared with non-shared clonotypes, clonotypes shared by all four sorted-subset donors had higher generation probabilities. Incomplete sequencing was indicated by rarefaction of sorted-subset datasets, despite the large sequencing depth.

Relative to germline, V is missing 3 bases and J is missing 3 bases, with 1 base of the junction outside any gene match. From cysteine to phenylalanine, the CDR3 is 13 amino acids long. This entry keeps only the CDR3 DNA: 39 bases, framed from base 1. CDR1 MDHEN and CDR2 SYDVKM were looked up in the germline V gene. Using the deep immunoSEQ assay, multiplex PCR amplified TCR CDR3 regions from genomic DNA. Extracted genomic DNA from each cell subset was distributed evenly across all wells of several immunoSEQ 96-well plates, and each plate was treated as a replicate. For sorted subsets, each replicate PCR was loaded with roughly 0.2 ug genomic DNA, equivalent to approximately 27,000 T cell genomes. Purified libraries were measured with a Qubit 3.0 fluorometer, size-checked on a Bioanalyzer 2100, and measured again with the KAPA Library Quantification kit. Every immunoSEQ 96-well plate was sequenced on a separate single-read 150-cycle Illumina NextSeq 550 flow cell. In the paper's pipeline: Because the immunoSEQ output held only junctional sequences and lacked quality scores, the filtering could not match the filtering applied to full-length reads. To assign V/J genes and CDR3, sequences were annotated using PyIR, a Python wrapper for IgBLAST v1.9, with IMGT germline references. Reads were removed for weak V/J assignments (E-value above 1e-6), missing CDR3, stop codons, out-of-frame junctions, or ambiguous translated residues. V3J clonotypes were defined as sequences sharing the same inferred V gene, J gene, and CDR3 amino acid sequence. The percentage overlap between two repertoires was calculated by dividing the number of shared unique clonotypes by the size of the smaller repertoire. Richness of each repertoire was evaluated using RTK rarefaction, the Chao1 estimator, and Recon v2.1 estimates of unobserved clonotypes. OLGA was used to compute generation probabilities for all TCRbeta clonotypes that the gDNA method yielded from a few donors. Entries here come from immuneACCESS through TCRdb and include only in-frame sequences with V and J called. Some clones fail to appear in such tables; in the studies checked, an unresolved V gene covers under half of the shortfall, and the cause of the remainder is unknown. V and J calls and clone size are those listed in that table; D and trimming were worked out from the DNA. This sample has 2 million to 2.5 million clones in its table, and approximately 94% of those were observed once. Under 2% of the sample comes from the top ten.

For the CD8 naive samples, CD45RO-negative cells were positively selected for CCR7, yielding a CD45RA+CCR7+ population from which TemRA cells were excluded. The donors were healthy, HIV-negative adults who had no recently reported acute infections or vaccinations. Only Caucasian adults living in Nashville, Tennessee, USA were represented among the donors. Blood was collected by leukapheresis, and PBMCs were isolated by Ficoll-Histopaque density gradient centrifugation and then cryopreserved in liquid nitrogen vapor phase. Analytical flow cytometry was used to check the purity and quantity of every magnetically sorted T cell population. Genomic DNA was isolated from every sorted fraction and measured by UV absorbance on a Nanodrop 2000c.

This clonotype originated in a man between 18 and 29 years old in good health. Some clones in this sample may be carry-over from other donors' samples. The sequenced sample consisted of naive CD8+ T cells from PBMCs. Taken with the paper, the label for cell subset or site translates to: CD45RA+CCR7+. This chain joins TRBV28 to TRBJ2-7; a stretch of 8 junction bases matches TRBD1. The CDR3 reads as follows: CASSFDRGYEQYF. In nucleotides, the sequence is TGTGCCAGCAGTTTCGACAGGGGCTACGAGCAGTACTTC.